This T cell receptor (beta chain) appears in the sequencing data of a study of blood T cell repertoires in COVID-19. TCRdb's table, derived via immunoSEQ multiplex PCR, lists solely in-frame clones and lacks some. This sample has around 180,000 clones, with roughly nine tenths found just once. Germline V lookup: CDR1 LNHDA, CDR2 SQIVND (reference sequence). This CDR3 region has 13 residues. V gave up 1 base and J gave up 7 bases, with 10 bases separating them. The sample taken for sequencing was PBMCs or T cells enriched from blood (not recorded which). This TCR came from a woman aged 40 to 50 with acute COVID-19. This sequence joins TRBV19 and TRBJ1-2; D gene uncertain. CDR3 loop: CASSIVAQAGYTF. CDR3 bases: TGTGCCAGTAGTATAGTAGCGCAGGCTGGCTACACCTTC.